Each of the 20 T cell receptor beta chains below was sequenced from the same sample in a study of regulatory and conventional T cells in RAG deficiency. Conventional CD4+ T cells were sorted from blood as CD25-low CD127-high cells. Profiling relied on immunoSEQ multiplex PCR, and the TCRdb table lists in-frame clones only, not all of them. This table has more than 40,000 clones, about 87% appearing once. These sequences were also reported in another study, on regulatory T cells. This second study notes: The PCR used 52 TRBV and 13 TRBJ primers.

Material: CD4+ effector T cells sorted from blood. The receptors derive from a human donor in good health.

The chain employs TRBV21-1 and TRBJ1-1. TRBV21-1 is designated a pseudogene. CDR3 length equals 16 residues. CDR3 sequence reads: CASRQKRTRGGTEAFF. The CDR3 DNA is TGTGCCAGCAGGCAAAAAAGGACTCGGGGGGGGACTGAAGCTTTCTTT.

To note about this clone: The same CDR3 is also encoded by other DNA sequences in this sample. The chain combines TRBV5-1 with TRBJ2-2; 10 bases map to TRBD2. The V gene end was trimmed by 0 bases and the J gene end by 7 bases; junction bases not matched to a gene: 6. The germline V gene encodes CDR1 SGHRS and CDR2 YFSETQ. The CDR3 is 16 residues long. DNA of the CDR3: TGCGCCAGCAGCTTGGATCCAGCGGGGGGGCTCGGGGAGCTGTTTTTT. The encoded protein is CASSLDPAGGLGELFF.

The V gene is TRBV28, the J gene TRBJ1-2, with 9 nucleotides matching TRBD1. Germline V lookup: CDR1 MDHEN, CDR2 SYDVKM. V trimming: 6 bases; J trimming: 0 bases; junction bases outside the gene matches: 11. The CDR3 is 17 amino acids. The CDR3 DNA sequence: TGTGCCAGCAGGCGATTGACAGGGGGAACAGCTAACTATGGCTACACCTTC. This encodes CASRRLTGGTANYGYTF.

The V and J genes are TRBV4-2 and TRBJ1-5; 7 bases match TRBD1. V shed 3 bases and J 2 bases; nucleotides not matched to a gene: 1. Germline values: CDR1 LGHNA, CDR2 YNFKEQ. The CDR3 covers 14 residues. This CDR3 reads CASSHTGGNQPQHF. CDR3 coding DNA: TGTGCCAGCAGCCACACAGGGGGCAATCAGCCCCAGCATTTT.

This chain links TRBV7-3 with TRBJ2-5; D might be TRBD2 (7 bases). Germline CDR1 is SGHTA and CDR2 is FQGTGA. V lost 5 bases, J lost 5 bases, and 18 bases lay in between. The CDR3 contains 15 residues. The CDR3 region has the DNA TGTGCCAGCAGCATCGGGGGGCTCCAGATGGAGACCCAGTACTTC. Amino acids: CASSIGGLQMETQYF.

V and J are TRBV9 and TRBJ2-7; no clear D gene. Trimming left V 2 bases short and J 0 bases short, with 12 bases between. The CDR3 sequence is 15 residues long. Germline CDR1 reads SGDLS; CDR2 reads YYNGEE. The DNA for the CDR3 is TGTGCCAGCAGCGTTCGGGCCACCAGCTCCTACGAGCAGTACTTC. It encodes CASSVRATSSYEQYF. The full variable domain, with the rest looked up from reference TRBV9 and TRBJ2-7, is DSGVTQTPKHLITATGQRVTLRCSPRSGDLSVYWYQQSLDQGLQFLIQYYNGEERAKGNILERFSAQQFPDLHSELNLSSLELGDSALYFCASSVRATSSYEQYFGPGTRLTVT.

The CDR3 coding sequence is TGTGCCAGCGGTACTGGGACTAGCGGGAGGCGAGATGAGCAGTTCTTC. This gives the protein CASGTGTSGRRDEQFF. J is TRBJ2-1 and V is TRBV2; TRBD2 matches 15 bases. Germline values: CDR1 SNHLY, CDR2 FYNNEI. V gave up 8 bases and J gave up 8 bases; unmatched junction bases: 10. CDR3 length equals 16 residues.

V and J are TRBV7-9 and TRBJ2-7; D possibly uses TRBD1 or TRBD2 (5 bases each). The CDR3 length is 16 residues. Germline CDR1 is SEHNR and CDR2 is FQNEAQ (reference sequence). Trimming shortened V by 11 bases and J by 6 bases, and 29 bases separated the two germline ends. The CDR3 DNA reads as TGTGCCTCAAAGTCCCGAGGGACCCTCACTTCGGGCGAGCAGTACTTC. Amino acids: CASKSRGTLTSGEQYF.

The chain uses TRBV6-5 and TRBJ1-5, with 8 bases matching TRBD1. CDR3 length: 15 residues. Losses at the gene ends were 8 bases for V and 7 bases for J; bases not matched to a gene: 13. Germline V gene data show CDR1 as MNHEY and CDR2 as SVGAGI. CDR3 nucleotides: TGTGCCAGCTGGGTCGTAGGCAGGGGGCACCAGCCCCAGCATTTT. Protein sequence: CASWVVGRGHQPQHF.

The CDR3 DNA is TGTGCCAGCATCCCTATTTGGCACCTAGGAAACACCATATATTTT. This sequence encodes CASIPIWHLGNTIYF. The chain carries TRBV19 and TRBJ1-3, with D uncertain. CDR3 length: 15 residues. Germline CDR1 and CDR2: LNHDA and SQIVND (reference sequence). Trimming took off 9 bases at V and 4 bases at J, with 19 bases between the two ends.

V usage is TRBV30 and J usage is TRBJ1-5; D remains ambiguous. Germline lookup yields CDR1 GTSNPN and CDR2 SVGIG (reference sequence). The CDR3 sequence is 14 residues long. V lost 2 bases to trimming and J lost 0 bases, with 8 bases between them. The CDR3 reads CAWSYGVSNQPQHF. In DNA form, the CDR3 reads TGTGCCTGGAGTTACGGGGTTAGCAATCAGCCCCAGCATTTT.

The chain employs TRBV5-4 and TRBJ2-6; D is possibly TRBD2 (5 bases). From germline, CDR1 is SGHNT and CDR2 YYREEE (reference sequence). The CDR3 has 15 residues. V lost 7 bases and J lost 0, with 11 bases in between. The CDR3 here is CASRNGVSGANVLTF. The CDR3 DNA reads as TGTGCCAGCCGCAACGGGGTCTCTGGGGCCAACGTCCTGACTTTC.

The chain employs TRBV30 and TRBJ1-1; 7 bases are shared with TRBD1. CDR3 length: 14 amino acids. The V gene's germline CDR1 is GTSNPN and CDR2 SVGIG (reference sequence). Losses at the gene ends were 2 bases for V and 7 bases for J; bases not matched to a gene: 10. For the CDR3, the DNA is TGTGCCTGGAGTACAATACCGGGACAGAGTGAAGCTTTCTTT. Its protein is CAWSTIPGQSEAFF.

J is TRBJ2-1 and V is TRBV5-1; tentatively, D is TRBD1 (6 bases). Germline V CDR1 and CDR2: SGHRS, YFSETQ. Trimming cost V 2 bases and J 0 bases, with 12 bases left between them. This CDR3 region has 16 residues. CDR3 nucleotides: TGCGCCAGCAGCTTCAGGGGCGCTAGCTCCTACAATGAGCAGTTCTTC. This encodes CASSFRGASSYNEQFF.

J is TRBJ1-3 and V is TRBV19, with TRBD1 identical over 7 bases. After removal of 5 bases from V and 2 bases from J, the junction contained 6 bases not matched to a gene. Germline CDR1 is LNHDA and CDR2 is SQIVND (reference sequence). The CDR3 length is 15 residues. CDR3 residues: CASSPLTGTGNTIYF. The DNA of the CDR3 is TGTGCCAGTAGTCCCCTGACAGGGACTGGAAACACCATATATTTT. Together with reference TRBV19 and TRBJ1-3, the CDR3 gives the full variable domain: DGGITQSPKYLFRKEGQNVTLSCEQNLNHDAMYWYRQDPGQGLRLIYYSQIVNDFQKGDIAEGYSVSREKKESFPLTVTSAQKNPTAFYLCASSPLTGTGNTIYFGEGSWLTVV.

This rearrangement joins TRBV5-5 to TRBJ2-2; D is unclear. V lost 0 bases, J lost 3 bases, and 9 bases lay in between. The CDR3 loop spans 15 amino acids. In germline, CDR1 is SGHKS, CDR2 YYEKEE (reference sequence). CDR3 coding DNA: TGTGCCAGCAGCTTGGTGGTCGGATACACCGGGGAGCTGTTTTTT. It encodes CASSLVVGYTGELFF.

The chain is built from TRBV28 and TRBJ2-7; D is possibly TRBD2 (5 bases). This CDR3 is 13 amino acids long. CDR1 and CDR2 (germline): MDHEN, SYDVKM. V lost 8 bases, J lost 2 bases, and 13 bases lay in between. The CDR3 sequence: CASHSAGAYEQYF. CDR3 sequence (DNA): TGTGCCAGCCACTCCGCGGGCGCCTACGAGCAGTACTTC.

The gene calls are TRBV9 and TRBJ1-3; 9 nucleotides agree with TRBD1. This CDR3 contains 15 residues. Trimming took 5 bases from V and 7 from J; bases not matched to a gene: 10. From germline, CDR1 is SGDLS and CDR2 YYNGEE. The CDR3 here is CASRQGTGQKNTIYF. The DNA of the CDR3 is TGTGCCAGCAGGCAAGGGACAGGGCAGAAGAACACCATATATTTT.

V gene TRBV5-8 combines with J gene TRBJ2-7, with a weak D call TRBD1 (6 bases). V lost 5 bases and J lost 5, with 14 bases in between. Looked up from germline, CDR1 is SGHTS and CDR2 is YDEGEE. This CDR3 comprises 13 residues. For the CDR3, the DNA is TGTGCCAGCAGACGAGGACAGAACGACGAGCAGTACTTC. Protein: CASRRGQNDEQYF.

The chain employs TRBV7-9 and TRBJ2-7; 10 bases fit TRBD1. CDR3 length equals 16 residues. The V gene end was trimmed by 5 bases and the J gene end by 9 bases; junction bases not matched to a gene: 16. The V gene's germline CDR1 is SEHNR and CDR2 FQNEAQ (reference sequence). DNA for the CDR3: TGTGCCAGCAGCCCCCGGGGGGGGGACAGGGGCGAACGGCAGTACTTC. Translated: CASSPRGGDRGERQYF. The full variable domain, its missing parts supplied by reference TRBV7-9 and TRBJ2-7, is DTGVSQNPRHKITKRGQNVTFRCDPISEHNRLYWYRQTLGQGPEFLTYFQNEAQLEKSRLLSDRFSAERPKGSFSTLEIQRTEQGDSAMYLCASSPRGGDRGERQYFGPGTRLTVT.